The 30 T cell receptor beta chains listed next were all sequenced from one sample in a study of OX40 agonist ivuxolimab in advanced cancers. Generated by immunoSEQ multiplex PCR, the TCRdb table keeps only in-frame clones and is missing some. The profile covers fewer than 130,000 clones, with approximately 89% appearing a single time and less than 0.35% taken by the ten largest. Here the sequenced sample was CD4+ or CD8+ T cells sorted from blood, taken in a trial of the OX40 agonist ivuxolimab. Every receptor here comes from an adult with an advanced solid tumor such as melanoma, head and neck, liver or kidney cancer.

This rearrangement joins TRBV6-5 to TRBJ1-1, with D unresolved. V dropped 4 bases and J dropped 7 bases, with 19 bases sitting between them. The CDR3 is made up of 15 amino acids. From germline, CDR1 is MNHEY and CDR2 SVGAGI. CDR3 DNA sequence: TGTGCCAGCAGTTTGATTAAGGTTGAGGGCGGTGAAGCTTTCTTT. Protein sequence: CASSLIKVEGGEAFF.

The chain employs TRBV7-9 and TRBJ2-2; a weak D match, TRBD2 (5 bases). The germline V and J ends were trimmed by 2 bases and 13 bases, with 17 bases remaining between them. This CDR3 is built from 14 residues. Germline CDR1 reads SEHNR; CDR2 reads FQNEAQ (reference sequence). CDR3 sequence (DNA): TGTGCCAGCAGCTTAAAACAGTCATCCCGGGGGCTGTTTTTT. This sequence encodes CASSLKQSSRGLFF.

The chain is built from TRBV7-2 and TRBJ1-6, with D perhaps matching TRBD1 (5 bases). Germline CDR1 SGHTA, CDR2 FQGNSA. This CDR3 is 15 amino acids long. Trimming pared 2 bases from V and 7 bases from J, leaving 12 bases between. The CDR3 region has the DNA TGTGCCAGCAGCTTAAAGGCAGGGTCCAATTCACCCCTCCACTTT. It encodes CASSLKAGSNSPLHF.

The chain is built from TRBV25-1 and TRBJ2-1; 7 bases map to TRBD1. Germline values: CDR1 MGHDK, CDR2 SYGVNS. The CDR3 is 17 residues long. Trimming cost V 3 bases and J 5 bases; bases outside gene matches: 13. The CDR3 DNA sequence: TGTGCCAGCAGTGAGGGTTTAGACAGGGCCTGGGACAATGAGCAGTTCTTC. It translates to CASSEGLDRAWDNEQFF.

The rearrangement joins TRBV6-1 to TRBJ1-2, with D uncertain. V gave up 0 bases and J gave up 7 bases, with 6 bases separating them. Germline CDR1 is MNHNS and CDR2 is SASEGT. The CDR3 sequence is 12 residues long. The CDR3 DNA reads as TGTGCCAGCAGTGAAGCTGGGGTTGGCTACACCTTC. Amino acid sequence: CASSEAGVGYTF.

The V and J genes are TRBV30 and TRBJ2-1; 8 bases map to TRBD1. CDR1 is GTSNPN, CDR2 SVGIG, per germline (reference sequence). This CDR3 is built from 14 residues. V lost 5 bases, J lost 6 bases, and 9 bases stayed unmatched. CDR3 amino acids: CAWGQGRFSNEQFF. The CDR3 region has the DNA TGTGCCTGGGGACAGGGTCGTTTTTCCAATGAGCAGTTCTTC.

The J gene is TRBJ2-3, the V gene TRBV21-1; TRBD1, as called in the table, went unchecked against the DNA. TRBV21-1 is flagged as a pseudogene. The CDR3 has 16 residues. DNA of the CDR3: TGTGCCAGCAGCACCGAAGGAGGGGGCGGAACAGATACGCAGTATTTT. Translating gives CASSTEGGGGTDTQYF.

The CDR3 nucleotides are TGTGCCAGCAGTCCCGGGATCTACAATGAGCAGTTCTTC. Amino acids: CASSPGIYNEQFF. This chain uses TRBV6-6 with TRBJ2-1; weak D call: TRBD2 (5 bases). The V end was cut by 5 bases, the J end by 3 bases, with 8 bases between. The CDR3 has 13 amino acids. The germline V gene encodes CDR1 MNHNY and CDR2 SVGAGI (reference sequence).

This clone was recorded only once. V is TRBV28 and J is TRBJ2-7; 7 bases agree with TRBD2. V lost 2 bases and J lost 6; bases outside the gene matches: 16. This CDR3 spans 17 amino acids. From germline, CDR1 is MDHEN and CDR2 SYDVKM. CDR3 DNA sequence: TGTGCCAGCAGTTTAGGGCATATAGCGGGTGAAGGCCGCGAGCAGTACTTC. Protein sequence: CASSLGHIAGEGREQYF.

V is TRBV18 and J is TRBJ2-1; TRBD1 matches 9 bases. V was pared by 5 bases and J by 7 bases, with 12 bases of the junction left unmatched. This CDR3 has 16 amino acids. Germline assignment: CDR1 KGHSH and CDR2 LQKENI. The CDR3 nucleotides are TGTGCCAGCTCAACGACTCCGGGACAGGGCTATAATGAGCAGTTCTTC. This translates into CASSTTPGQGYNEQFF.

The chain joins TRBV6-5 to TRBJ2-2; 7 bases fit TRBD1. From germline, CDR1 is MNHEY and CDR2 SVGAGI. CDR3 length equals 15 residues. The ends lost 6 bases at V and 6 bases at J; junction bases unmatched: 10. The CDR3: CASRLGTVRSGELFF. CDR3 DNA: TGTGCCAGCAGACTTGGGACAGTCAGGTCCGGGGAGCTGTTTTTT.

The chain employs TRBV13 and TRBJ2-6; 10 nucleotides agree with TRBD1. V shed 3 bases and J 2 bases; nucleotides not matched to a gene: 7. Germline V gene lookup returns CDR1 PRHDT and CDR2 FYEKMQ (reference sequence). The CDR3 is 18 residues long. The CDR3 bases are TGTGCCAGCAGCTTTGACAGGGGGCGCATGGCTGGGGCCAACGTCCTGACTTTC. Encoded protein: CASSFDRGRMAGANVLTF.

This sequence joins TRBV5-4 and TRBJ2-7, with 14 bases matching TRBD2. The CDR3 is 19 residues long. From germline, CDR1 is SGHNT and CDR2 YYREEE (reference sequence). Germline trimming cut 3 bases from V and 0 bases from J; bases unmatched to any gene: 11. CDR3 sequence: CASSSKGLAGGRSSYEQYF. CDR3 in DNA: TGTGCCAGCAGCTCCAAAGGACTAGCGGGAGGACGATCCTCCTACGAGCAGTACTTC.

This clone occurred once. This chain links TRBV7-2 with TRBJ2-1; D may be TRBD2 (6 bases). The germline CDR1 and CDR2 sequences are SGHTA and FQGNSA. V gave up 2 bases and J gave up 15 bases, with 17 bases separating them. There are 13 residues in the CDR3. The CDR3 here is CASSLRVSEGRFF. Written as DNA, the CDR3 is TGTGCCAGCAGCTTACGTGTGTCGGAGGGGCGGTTCTTC. The full variable domain, its missing parts supplied by reference TRBV7-2 and TRBJ2-1, is GAGVSQSPSNKVTEKGKDVELRCDPISGHTALYWYRQSLGQGLEFLIYFQGNSAPDKSGLPSDRFSAERTGGSVSTLTIQRTQQEDSAVYLCASSLRVSEGRFFGPGTRLTVL.

This clone appeared once. V gene TRBV28 combines with J gene TRBJ1-1, with 7 bases fitting TRBD1. Germline assignment: CDR1 MDHEN and CDR2 SYDVKM. The CDR3 is 13 residues long. With V trimmed by 5 bases and J by 5 bases, 5 bases remained unmatched. CDR3 DNA sequence: TGTGCCAGCAGTCCCCCCAGGGGGACTGAAGCTTTCTTT. Residues: CASSPPRGTEAFF.

This clone has a single count. The V call is TRBV7-3, the J call TRBJ1-1; tentatively, D is TRBD1 (6 bases). There are 13 residues in the CDR3. Looked up from germline, CDR1 is SGHTA and CDR2 is FQGTGA. V gave up 4 bases and J gave up 4 bases, with 10 bases separating them. In DNA, the CDR3 is TGTGCCAGCAGCTCAAGGGGGGGCACTGAAGCTTTCTTT. This translates into CASSSRGGTEAFF.

This chain uses TRBV7-9 with TRBJ1-2; no clear D. The V gene lost 5 bases and the J gene lost 7 bases, with 14 bases spanning the gap. The CDR3 contains 13 residues. The germline gives CDR1 SEHNR, CDR2 FQNEAQ (reference sequence). CDR3 DNA sequence: TGTGCCAGCAGCCCGAATACGGCCGGTGGCTACACCTTC. Its protein product is CASSPNTAGGYTF.

As concerns this clone: Other nucleotide sequences in the sample specify the same CDR3. The chain uses TRBV27 and TRBJ1-5; 7 bases match TRBD1. This CDR3 spans 17 amino acids. The V and J ends lost 7 bases and 3 bases, in that order; junction bases with no gene match: 15. Germline values: CDR1 MNHEY, CDR2 SMNVEV (reference sequence). CDR3 loop: CASTPRGTEAYNQPQHF. CDR3 DNA sequence: TGTGCCAGCACTCCGCGAGGGACAGAGGCATACAATCAGCCCCAGCATTTT.

Comments on this clone: This specimen includes other DNA sequences encoding the same CDR3. The chain recombines TRBV28 with TRBJ2-1; 11 nucleotides align to TRBD2. The CDR3 has 14 residues. J was trimmed by 4 bases and V by 5 bases; bases with no gene match: 1. The V gene's germline CDR1 is MDHEN and CDR2 SYDVKM. CDR3 bases: TGTGCCAGCAGTCTAGCGGGAGGATACAATGAGCAGTTCTTC. Translated: CASSLAGGYNEQFF.

The chain carries TRBV11-3 and TRBJ2-1; D may be TRBD2 (6 bases). This CDR3 spans 15 amino acids. Per germline, CDR1 SGHNT and CDR2 YENEEA. V dropped 1 base and J dropped 5 bases, with 12 bases sitting between them. CDR3: CASSLAGVVDNEQFF. Written as DNA, the CDR3 is TGTGCCAGCAGCTTAGCGGGGGTTGTCGACAATGAGCAGTTCTTC.

The gene calls are TRBV12-5 and TRBJ1-5, with 10 nucleotides matching TRBD1. V trimming: 10 bases; J trimming: 3 bases; junction bases outside the gene matches: 3. The CDR3 runs to 13 residues. CDR1 is LGHNT, CDR2 FRNRAP, per germline. The CDR3 DNA follows: TGTGCTACCGGGACAGGGGTCAATCAGCCCCAGCATTTT. It codes for CATGTGVNQPQHF.

V usage is TRBV5-4 and J usage is TRBJ2-1; no reliable D call. V lost 1 base to trimming and J lost 0 bases, with 8 bases between them. In germline, CDR1 is SGHNT, CDR2 YYREEE (reference sequence). The CDR3 sequence is 15 residues long. This CDR3 is CASSLPGSSYNEQFF. CDR3 DNA sequence: TGTGCCAGCAGCTTGCCAGGAAGCTCCTACAATGAGCAGTTCTTC.

This chain links TRBV7-2 with TRBJ2-7; D is unresolved. Germline CDR1 and CDR2: SGHTA and FQGNSA. The CDR3 extends over 13 amino acids. V was shortened by 0 bases and J by 7 bases, with 10 bases between the two germline ends. CDR3 in amino acids: CASSLALRFEQYF. The CDR3 DNA is TGTGCCAGCAGCTTAGCGCTTCGGTTTGAGCAGTACTTC.

This clone was counted a few times. The chain joins TRBV14 to TRBJ2-7; no clear D gene. CDR1 is SGHDN, CDR2 FVKESK, per germline. V was pared by 0 bases and J by 0 bases, with 3 bases between. This CDR3 has 13 amino acids. For the CDR3, the DNA is TGTGCCAGCAGCCAAGAGCTCTCCTACGAGCAGTACTTC. Translated, it gives CASSQELSYEQYF.

CDR3 sequence reads: CASSSRHLATNYGYTF. The CDR3 region has the DNA TGTGCCAGCAGCTCTCGCCACCTAGCCACGAACTATGGCTACACCTTC. The chain carries TRBV9 and TRBJ1-2, with unresolved D. Germline assignment: CDR1 SGDLS and CDR2 YYNGEE. This CDR3 spans 16 amino acids. Trimming stripped 4 bases from V and 2 bases from J, with 18 bases between. Variable domain in full (rest from reference TRBV9 and TRBJ1-2): DSGVTQTPKHLITATGQRVTLRCSPRSGDLSVYWYQQSLDQGLQFLIQYYNGEERAKGNILERFSAQQFPDLHSELNLSSLELGDSALYFCASSSRHLATNYGYTFGSGTRLTVV.

The gene calls are TRBV13 and TRBJ1-1, with unresolved D. This CDR3 region has 14 residues. Trimming removed 4 bases from V and 1 base from J, with 10 bases in between. CDR1 is PRHDT, CDR2 FYEKMQ, per germline (reference sequence). CDR3 sequence: CASSSILRNTEAFF. The DNA for the CDR3 is TGTGCCAGCAGCTCCATCCTGAGGAACACTGAAGCTTTCTTT.

This chain connects TRBV7-2 to TRBJ1-2; perhaps TRBD1 as D (5 bases). Germline V CDR1 and CDR2: SGHTA, FQGNSA. This CDR3 has 15 residues. V lost 3 bases and J lost 8, with 19 bases in between. The CDR3 DNA reads TGTGCCAGCAGCTTGGACAATAGGGGCCTGGAGGGCTACACCTTC. This gives the protein CASSLDNRGLEGYTF.

This clone showed up just once. The V gene is TRBV4-2, the J gene TRBJ1-2; no firm D call. The CDR3 covers 13 residues. CDR1 LGHNA and CDR2 YNFKEQ come from the germline V gene. The V gene lost 0 bases and the J gene lost 4 bases, with 6 bases spanning the gap. The CDR3 DNA sequence: TGTGCCAGCAGCCAAGAAATCCCCTATGGCTACACCTTC. This encodes CASSQEIPYGYTF.

The rearrangement links TRBV4-3 to TRBJ1-4; no definite D call. Germline V gene lookup returns CDR1 LGHNA and CDR2 YSLEER. V was clipped by 0 bases and J by 4 bases, with 6 bases between them. The CDR3 is 14 residues long. CDR3 coding DNA: TGCGCCAGCAGCCAAGAGAGGAGTAATGAAAAACTGTTTTTT. This sequence encodes CASSQERSNEKLFF.

V usage is TRBV19 and J usage is TRBJ1-3; D not resolved. The germline V and J ends were trimmed by 5 bases and 0 bases, with 8 bases remaining between them. The CDR3 is made up of 14 amino acids. Germline CDR1 and CDR2: LNHDA and SQIVND (reference sequence). The chain's CDR3 is CASSPLLSGNTIYF. CDR3 nucleotides: TGTGCCAGTAGTCCTCTTCTCTCTGGAAACACCATATATTTT.